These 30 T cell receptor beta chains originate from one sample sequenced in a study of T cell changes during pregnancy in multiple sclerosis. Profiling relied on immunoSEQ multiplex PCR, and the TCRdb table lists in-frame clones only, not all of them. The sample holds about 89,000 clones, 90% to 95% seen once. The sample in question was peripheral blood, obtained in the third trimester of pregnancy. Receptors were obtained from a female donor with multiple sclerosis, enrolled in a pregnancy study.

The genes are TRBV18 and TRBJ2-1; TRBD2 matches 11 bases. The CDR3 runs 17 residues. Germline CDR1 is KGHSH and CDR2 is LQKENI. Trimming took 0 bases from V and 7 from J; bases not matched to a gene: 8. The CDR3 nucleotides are TGTGCCAGCTCACCACCGACTAGCGGGAAAGTAAGGAATGAGCAGTTCTTC. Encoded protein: CASSPPTSGKVRNEQFF.

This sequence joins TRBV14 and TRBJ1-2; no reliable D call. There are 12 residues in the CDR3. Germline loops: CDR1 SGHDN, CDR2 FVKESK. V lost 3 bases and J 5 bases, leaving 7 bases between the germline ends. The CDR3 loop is CASSQSTYGYTF. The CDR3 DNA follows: TGTGCCAGCAGCCAGTCGACTTATGGCTACACCTTC.

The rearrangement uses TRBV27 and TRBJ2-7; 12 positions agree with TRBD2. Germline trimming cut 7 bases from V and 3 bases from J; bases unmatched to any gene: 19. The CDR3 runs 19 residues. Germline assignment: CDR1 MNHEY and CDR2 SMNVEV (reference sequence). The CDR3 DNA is TGTGCCAGCATGCCCCTTACCTCTCTCGGACTAGCGGGGAACTACGAGCAGTACTTC. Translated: CASMPLTSLGLAGNYEQYF.

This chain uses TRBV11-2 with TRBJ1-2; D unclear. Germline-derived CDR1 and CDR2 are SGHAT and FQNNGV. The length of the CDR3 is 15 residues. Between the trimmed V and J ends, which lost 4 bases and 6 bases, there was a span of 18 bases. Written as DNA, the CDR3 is TGTGCCAGCAGCTCCAATCCAGAACCGAAACATGGCTACACCTTC. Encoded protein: CASSSNPEPKHGYTF.

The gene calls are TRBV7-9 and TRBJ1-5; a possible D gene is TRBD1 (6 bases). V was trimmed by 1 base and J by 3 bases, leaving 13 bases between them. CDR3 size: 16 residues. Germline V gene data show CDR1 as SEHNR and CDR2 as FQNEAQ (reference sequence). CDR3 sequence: CASSLGGWTDNQPQHF. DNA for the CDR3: TGTGCCAGCAGCTTAGGCGGGTGGACAGACAATCAGCCCCAGCATTTT.

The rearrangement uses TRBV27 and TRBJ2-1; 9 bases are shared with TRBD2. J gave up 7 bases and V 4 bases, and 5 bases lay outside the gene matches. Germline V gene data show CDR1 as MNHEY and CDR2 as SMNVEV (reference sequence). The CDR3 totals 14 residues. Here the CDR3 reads CASSSGLAENEQFF. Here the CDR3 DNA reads TGTGCCAGCAGTTCGGGACTAGCTGAGAATGAGCAGTTCTTC.

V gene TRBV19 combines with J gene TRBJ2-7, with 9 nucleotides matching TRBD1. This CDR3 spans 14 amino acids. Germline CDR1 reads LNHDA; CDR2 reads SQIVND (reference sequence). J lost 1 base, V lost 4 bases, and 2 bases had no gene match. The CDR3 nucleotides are TGTGCCAGTAGTACCGGGACAGGGTCCTACGAGCAGTACTTC. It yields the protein CASSTGTGSYEQYF.

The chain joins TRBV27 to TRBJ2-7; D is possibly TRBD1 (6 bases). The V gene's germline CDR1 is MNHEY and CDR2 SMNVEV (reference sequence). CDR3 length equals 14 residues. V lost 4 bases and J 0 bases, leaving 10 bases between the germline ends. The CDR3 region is CASSSQGNSYEQYF. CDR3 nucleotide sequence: TGTGCCAGCAGTTCGCAGGGGAACTCCTACGAGCAGTACTTC.

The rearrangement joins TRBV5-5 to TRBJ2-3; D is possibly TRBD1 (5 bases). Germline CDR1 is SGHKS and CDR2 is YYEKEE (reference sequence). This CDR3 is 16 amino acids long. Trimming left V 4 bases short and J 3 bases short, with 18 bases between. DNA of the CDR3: TGTGCCAGCAGCCCCGAAGCCAGGGTTGGGACAGATACGCAGTATTTT. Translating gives CASSPEARVGTDTQYF.

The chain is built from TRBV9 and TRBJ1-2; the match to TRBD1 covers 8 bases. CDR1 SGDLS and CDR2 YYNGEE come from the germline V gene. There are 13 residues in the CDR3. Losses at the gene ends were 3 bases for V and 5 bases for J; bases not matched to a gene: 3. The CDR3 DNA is TGTGCCAGCAGCGCGGGGACAGGTTATGGCTACACCTTC. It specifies CASSAGTGYGYTF.

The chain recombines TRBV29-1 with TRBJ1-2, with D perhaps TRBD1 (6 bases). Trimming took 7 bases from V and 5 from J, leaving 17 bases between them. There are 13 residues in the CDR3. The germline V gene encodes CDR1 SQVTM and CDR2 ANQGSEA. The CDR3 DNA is TGCAGCGCCTGGACAGCACAAGGGTATGGCTACACCTTC. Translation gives CSAWTAQGYGYTF.

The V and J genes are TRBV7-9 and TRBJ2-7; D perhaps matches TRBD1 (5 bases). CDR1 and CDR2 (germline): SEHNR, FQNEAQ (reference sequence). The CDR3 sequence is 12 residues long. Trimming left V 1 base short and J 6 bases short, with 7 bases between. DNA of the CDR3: TGTGCCAGCAGCTTAGACAGGACCGAGCAGTACTTC. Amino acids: CASSLDRTEQYF.

The CDR3, as DNA: TGTGCCAGCAGCCCCTCCCGCGGCCTAGCGGGATTCGTCGCCGGGGAGCTGTTTTTT. Its protein product is CASSPSRGLAGFVAGELFF. This chain links TRBV9 with TRBJ2-2; 9 nucleotides agree with TRBD2. This CDR3 spans 19 amino acids. Germline lookup yields CDR1 SGDLS and CDR2 YYNGEE. The V gene end was trimmed by 4 bases and the J gene end by 6 bases; junction bases not matched to a gene: 19.

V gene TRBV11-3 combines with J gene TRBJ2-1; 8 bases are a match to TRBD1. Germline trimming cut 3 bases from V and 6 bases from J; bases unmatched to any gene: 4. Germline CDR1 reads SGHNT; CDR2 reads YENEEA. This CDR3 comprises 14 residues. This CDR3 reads CASSFRGHGNEQFF. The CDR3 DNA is TGTGCCAGCAGCTTCAGGGGGCACGGCAATGAGCAGTTCTTC.

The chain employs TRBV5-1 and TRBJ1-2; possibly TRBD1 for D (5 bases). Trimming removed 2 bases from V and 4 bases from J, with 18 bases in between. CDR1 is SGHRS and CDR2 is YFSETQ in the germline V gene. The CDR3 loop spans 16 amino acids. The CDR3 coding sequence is TGCGCCAGCAGCTTATCGCAGGGTGGGTCTTTCTATGGCTACACCTTC. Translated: CASSLSQGGSFYGYTF.

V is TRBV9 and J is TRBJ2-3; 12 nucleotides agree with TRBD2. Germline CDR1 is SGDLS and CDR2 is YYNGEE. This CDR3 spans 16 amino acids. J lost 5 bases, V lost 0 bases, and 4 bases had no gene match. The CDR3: CASSVGLAGAKDTQYF. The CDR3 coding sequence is TGTGCCAGCAGCGTAGGACTAGCGGGAGCTAAAGATACGCAGTATTTT.

The CDR3 DNA is TGTGCCACCTGGACTAGCGGGACCGGGGAGCTGTTTTTT. This encodes CATWTSGTGELFF. The chain is built from TRBV10-3 and TRBJ2-2; 11 bases align to TRBD2. Trimming took 10 bases from V and 5 from J; bases not matched to a gene: 3. This CDR3 has 13 residues. Germline V gives CDR1 ENHRY, CDR2 SYGVKD.

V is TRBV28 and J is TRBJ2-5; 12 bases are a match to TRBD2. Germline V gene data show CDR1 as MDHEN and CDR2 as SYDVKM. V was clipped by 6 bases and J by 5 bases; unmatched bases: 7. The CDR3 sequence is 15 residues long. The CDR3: CASRPGLAGVETQYF. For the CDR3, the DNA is TGTGCCAGCAGACCGGGACTAGCGGGCGTCGAGACCCAGTACTTC.

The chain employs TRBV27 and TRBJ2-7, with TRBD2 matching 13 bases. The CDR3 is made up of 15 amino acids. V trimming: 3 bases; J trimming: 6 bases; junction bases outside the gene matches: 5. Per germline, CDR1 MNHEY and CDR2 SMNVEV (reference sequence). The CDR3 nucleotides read TGTGCCAGCAGTTTCGGGACTAGCGGGGAGGGCGAGCAGTACTTC. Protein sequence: CASSFGTSGEGEQYF.

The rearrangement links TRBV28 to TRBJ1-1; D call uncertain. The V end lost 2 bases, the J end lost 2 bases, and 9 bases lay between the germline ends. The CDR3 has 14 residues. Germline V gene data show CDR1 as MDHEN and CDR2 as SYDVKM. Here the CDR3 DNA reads TGTGCCAGCAGTTTACTACAGAGCAACACTGAAGCTTTCTTT. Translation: CASSLLQSNTEAFF.

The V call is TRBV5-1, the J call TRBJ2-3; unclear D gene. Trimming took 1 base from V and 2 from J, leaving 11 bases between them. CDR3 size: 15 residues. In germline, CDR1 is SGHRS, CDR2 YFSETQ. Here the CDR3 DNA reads TGCGCCAGCAGCTTGCGGCAGAGACACACAGATACGCAGTATTTT. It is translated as CASSLRQRHTDTQYF.

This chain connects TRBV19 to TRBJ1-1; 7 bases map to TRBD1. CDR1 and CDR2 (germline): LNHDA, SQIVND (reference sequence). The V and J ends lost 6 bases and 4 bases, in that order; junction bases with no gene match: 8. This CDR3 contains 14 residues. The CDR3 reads CASSPYRGSTEAFF. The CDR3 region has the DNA TGTGCCAGTAGCCCCTACAGGGGTAGCACTGAAGCTTTCTTT.

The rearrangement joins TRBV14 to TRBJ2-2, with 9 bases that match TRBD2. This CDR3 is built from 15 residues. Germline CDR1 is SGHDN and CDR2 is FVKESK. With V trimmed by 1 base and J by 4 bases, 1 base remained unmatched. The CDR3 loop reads CASSQGTSATGELFF. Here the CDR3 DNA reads TGTGCCAGCAGCCAAGGGACTAGCGCCACCGGGGAGCTGTTTTTT.

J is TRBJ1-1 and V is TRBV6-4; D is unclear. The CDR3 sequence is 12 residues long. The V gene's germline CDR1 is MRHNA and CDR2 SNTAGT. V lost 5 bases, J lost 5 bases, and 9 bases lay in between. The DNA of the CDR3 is TGTGCCAGCAGTTCGGGAGATACTGAAGCTTTCTTT. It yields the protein CASSSGDTEAFF.

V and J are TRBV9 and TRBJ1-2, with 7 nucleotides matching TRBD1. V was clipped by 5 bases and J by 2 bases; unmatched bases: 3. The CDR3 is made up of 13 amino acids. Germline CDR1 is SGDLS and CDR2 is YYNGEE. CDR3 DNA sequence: TGTGCCAGCAGGGAGGGACAGAACTATGGCTACACCTTC. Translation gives CASREGQNYGYTF.

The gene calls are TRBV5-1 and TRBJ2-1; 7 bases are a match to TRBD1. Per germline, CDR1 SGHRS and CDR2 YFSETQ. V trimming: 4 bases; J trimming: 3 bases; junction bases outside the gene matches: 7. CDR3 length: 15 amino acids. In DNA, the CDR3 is TGCGCCAGCAGCCCAACAGGGGCAAACTACAATGAGCAGTTCTTC. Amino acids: CASSPTGANYNEQFF.

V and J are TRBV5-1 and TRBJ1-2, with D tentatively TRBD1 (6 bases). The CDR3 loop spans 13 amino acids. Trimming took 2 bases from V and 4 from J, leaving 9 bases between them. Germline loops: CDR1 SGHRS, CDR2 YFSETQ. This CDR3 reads CASSFGDTYGYTF. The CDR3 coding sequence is TGCGCCAGCAGCTTCGGGGACACCTATGGCTACACCTTC.

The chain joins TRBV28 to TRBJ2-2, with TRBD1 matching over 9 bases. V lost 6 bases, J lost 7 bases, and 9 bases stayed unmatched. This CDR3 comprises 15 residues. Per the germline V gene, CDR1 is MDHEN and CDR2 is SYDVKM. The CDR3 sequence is CASRPTGGFGGELFF. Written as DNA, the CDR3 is TGTGCCAGCAGACCCACAGGGGGCTTTGGCGGGGAGCTGTTTTTT.

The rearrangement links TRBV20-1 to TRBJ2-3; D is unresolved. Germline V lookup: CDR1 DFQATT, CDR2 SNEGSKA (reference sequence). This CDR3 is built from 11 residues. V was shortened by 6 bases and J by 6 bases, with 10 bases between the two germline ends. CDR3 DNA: TGCAGTGCCGTAGCCGGGGATACGCAGTATTTT. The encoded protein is CSAVAGDTQYF.

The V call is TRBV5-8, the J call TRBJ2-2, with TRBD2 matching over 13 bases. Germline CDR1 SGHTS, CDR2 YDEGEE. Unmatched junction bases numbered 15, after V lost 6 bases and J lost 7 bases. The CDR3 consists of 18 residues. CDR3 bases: TGTGCCAGCACCACCTACGGACTAGCGGGAGTTTTTCACGGGGAGCTGTTTTTT. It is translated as CASTTYGLAGVFHGELFF.